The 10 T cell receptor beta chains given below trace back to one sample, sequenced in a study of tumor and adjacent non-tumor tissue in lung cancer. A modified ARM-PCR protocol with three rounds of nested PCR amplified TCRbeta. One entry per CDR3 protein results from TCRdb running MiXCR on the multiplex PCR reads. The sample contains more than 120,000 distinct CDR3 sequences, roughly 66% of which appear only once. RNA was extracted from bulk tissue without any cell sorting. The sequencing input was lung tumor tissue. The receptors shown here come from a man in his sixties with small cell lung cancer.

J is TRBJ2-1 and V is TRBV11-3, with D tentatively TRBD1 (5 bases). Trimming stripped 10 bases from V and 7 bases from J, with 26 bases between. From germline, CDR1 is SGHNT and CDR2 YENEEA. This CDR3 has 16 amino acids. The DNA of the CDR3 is TGTGCCAACAGGCTCCGGTGGAGCCAGCCGGTGAATGAGCAGTTCTTC. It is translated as CANRLRWSQPVNEQFF.

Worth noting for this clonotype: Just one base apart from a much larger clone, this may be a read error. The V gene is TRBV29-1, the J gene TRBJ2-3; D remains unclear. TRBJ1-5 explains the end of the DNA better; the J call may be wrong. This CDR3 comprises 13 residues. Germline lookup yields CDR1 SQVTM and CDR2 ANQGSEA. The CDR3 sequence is CSVEKAGTDTQHF. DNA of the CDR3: TGCAGCGTTGAAAAGGCAGGAACAGATACGCAGCATTTT.

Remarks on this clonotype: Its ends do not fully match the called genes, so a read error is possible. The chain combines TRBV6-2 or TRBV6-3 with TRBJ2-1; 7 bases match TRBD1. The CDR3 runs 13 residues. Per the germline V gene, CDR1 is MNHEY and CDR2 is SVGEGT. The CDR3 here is CASTSTGYKEQFF. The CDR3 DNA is TGTGCCAGCACCTCGACAGGGTACAAAGAGCAGTTCTTC.

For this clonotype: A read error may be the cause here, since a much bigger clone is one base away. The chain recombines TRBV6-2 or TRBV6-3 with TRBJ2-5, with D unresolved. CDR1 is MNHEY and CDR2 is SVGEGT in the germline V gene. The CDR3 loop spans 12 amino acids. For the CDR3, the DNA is TGTGCCAGCAGTGCCACTGATGAGATCCAGTACTTC. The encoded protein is CASSATDEIQYF.

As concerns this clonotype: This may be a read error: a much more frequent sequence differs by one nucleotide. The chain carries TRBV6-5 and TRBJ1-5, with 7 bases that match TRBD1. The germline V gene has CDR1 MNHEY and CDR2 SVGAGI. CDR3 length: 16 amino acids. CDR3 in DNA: TGTGTCAGCAGTTACTACCCACCCAGGGGGTTGAGGACCCAGCATTTT. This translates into CVSSYYPPRGLRTQHF.

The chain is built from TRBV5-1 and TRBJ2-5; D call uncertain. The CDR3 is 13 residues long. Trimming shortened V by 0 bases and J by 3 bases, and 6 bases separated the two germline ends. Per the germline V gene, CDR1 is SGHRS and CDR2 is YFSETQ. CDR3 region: CASSLVIEETQYF. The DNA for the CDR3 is TGCGCCAGCAGCTTGGTCATCGAAGAGACCCAGTACTTC.

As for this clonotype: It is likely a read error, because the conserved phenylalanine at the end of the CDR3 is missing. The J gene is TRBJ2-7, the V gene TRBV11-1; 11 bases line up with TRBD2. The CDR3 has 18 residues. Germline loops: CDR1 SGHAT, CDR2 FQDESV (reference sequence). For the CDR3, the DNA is TGTGCCATCAGCACCGTTCTTGGACTAGCGGGCTTGTCGGCCGAGCAGTACTAC. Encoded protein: CAISTVLGLAGLSAEQYY.

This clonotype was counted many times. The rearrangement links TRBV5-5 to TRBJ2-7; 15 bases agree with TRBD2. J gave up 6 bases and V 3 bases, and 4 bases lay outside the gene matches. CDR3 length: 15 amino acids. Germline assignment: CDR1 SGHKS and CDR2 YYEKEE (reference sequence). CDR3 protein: CASSYGTSGRSEQYF. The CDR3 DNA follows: TGTGCCAGCAGCTACGGGACTAGCGGGAGGAGCGAGCAGTACTTC.

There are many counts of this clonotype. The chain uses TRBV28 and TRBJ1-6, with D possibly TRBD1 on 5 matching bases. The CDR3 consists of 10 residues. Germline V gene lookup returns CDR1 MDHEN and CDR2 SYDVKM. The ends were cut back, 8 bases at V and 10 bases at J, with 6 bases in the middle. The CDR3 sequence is CASGDSPLHF. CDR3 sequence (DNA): TGTGCCAGCGGGGACTCACCCCTCCACTTT.

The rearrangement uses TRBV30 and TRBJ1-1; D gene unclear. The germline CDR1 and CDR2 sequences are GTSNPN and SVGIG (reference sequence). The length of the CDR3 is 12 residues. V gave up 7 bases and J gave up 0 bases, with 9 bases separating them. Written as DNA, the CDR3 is TGTGCCTTGAACCCGATGAACACTGAAGCTTTCTTT. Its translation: CALNPMNTEAFF.